This T cell receptor (beta chain) was obtained from a study of breast tumors, draining lymph nodes, adjacent tissues. Study-level findings and limits: Compared with lymph nodes, tumors were less diverse; compared with nontumor tissue, more. Compared with basal-like, luminal-like tumors shared significantly more repertoire with nontumor tissue.

Concerning this clonotype: The antigen is unknown. A read error may produce the germline difference seen at one junction end.

TCRdb re-called the multiplex PCR reads with MiXCR, one entry per CDR3 protein. The sample consists of tens of thousands of distinct CDR3 sequences, roughly two fifths of them appearing once. The CDR3 is 17 residues long. Germline V gene sequence: CDR1 SGDLS, CDR2 YYNGEE. The chain is built from TRBV9 and TRBJ2-3; 11 nucleotides align to TRBD2. Material for sequencing was breast tumor tissue. This TCR derives from a female donor with breast cancer. Some clones in this sample may be carry-over from other donors' samples. The CDR3 spells CASSVPIAGGSTATQYF. CDR3 bases: TGCGCCAGCAGCGTACCTATAGCGGGAGGGAGCACAGCTACGCAGTATTTT.